This TCR beta chain was retrieved from a study of T cells in Graves' hyperthyroidism and ophthalmopathy. Researchers amplified the TCR beta CDR3 regions from RNA transcripts. During a first-round RT-PCR of the TCR CDR3, the HTBI primer set was used. One entry per CDR3 protein, called by TCRdb with MiXCR from the multiplex PCR reads. Of approximately 95,000 distinct CDR3 sequences listed, approximately 40% were seen once; the top ten hold roughly a tenth. This clonotype was observed at least ten times. The ends were cut back, 5 bases at V and 5 bases at J, with 12 bases in the middle. The germline V gene has CDR1 DFQATT and CDR2 SNEGSKA (reference sequence). This CDR3 contains 12 residues.

The chain carries TRBV20-1 and TRBJ2-5; D is unresolved. This TCR was recovered from a woman aged 25 to 39 with Graves' hyperthyroidism. The source material was peripheral blood or thyroid tissue (not recorded which). The CDR3: CSALIRFETQYF. CDR3 sequence (DNA): TGCAGTGCTCTAATTAGGTTTGAGACCCAGTACTTC.